Each of the 8 T cell receptor beta chains below was sequenced from the same sample in a study of shared clonotypes between healthy human individuals (dated by TCRdb to the early 2020s). Library preparation used the immunoSEQ multiplex PCR assay. TCRdb holds this immuneACCESS table with in-frame rearrangements only. Some clones are missing; in checked studies, unresolved V genes explain under half, and the rest has no known cause. The sample records around 1.1 million clones, approximately 80% of which are singletons. Together, the top ten hold approximately 0.95% of the sample. Input material: memory CD4+ T cells from PBMCs. Reading the label with the study, this specimen's cell subset or site is: CD45RA-negative fraction. These receptors were collected from a man between 18 and 29 years old in good health. Some clones in this sample may be carry-over from other donors' samples.

This chain connects TRBV6-5 to TRBJ2-7; 7 bases map to TRBD1. Germline V CDR1 and CDR2: MNHEY, SVGAGI. The CDR3 loop spans 15 amino acids. Unmatched junction bases numbered 12, after V lost 6 bases and J lost 4 bases. The CDR3 here is CASRRSRDSTYEQYF. The CDR3 nucleotides are TGTGCCAGCAGACGTAGTCGGGACAGCACTTACGAGCAGTACTTC.

This clone appeared once. J is TRBJ2-5 and V is TRBV6-5; a weak D match, TRBD2 (5 bases). The CDR3 sequence is 14 residues long. The V gene's germline CDR1 is MNHEY and CDR2 SVGAGI. The germline V and J ends were trimmed by 6 bases and 5 bases, with 16 bases remaining between them. The CDR3 region has the DNA TGTGCCAGCAGCGAGGCATCGGGGTGGGAGACCCAGTACTTC. This codes for CASSEASGWETQYF.

The gene calls are TRBV7-2 and TRBJ2-2; 10 bases are a match to TRBD2. There are 14 residues in the CDR3. Trimming took 1 base from V and 8 from J; bases not matched to a gene: 1. Germline lookup yields CDR1 SGHTA and CDR2 FQGNSA. This chain's CDR3 is CASSLEAGGGELFF. The CDR3 coding sequence is TGTGCCAGCAGCTTAGAAGCGGGAGGGGGGGAGCTGTTTTTT.

The chain joins TRBV5-1 to TRBJ2-1; 14 positions agree with TRBD2. This CDR3 spans 16 amino acids. J was trimmed by 9 bases and V by 3 bases; bases with no gene match: 8. The germline V gene has CDR1 SGHRS and CDR2 YFSETQ. The CDR3 is CASSSPGTSGSTEQFF. DNA of the CDR3: TGCGCCAGCAGCTCCCCGGGGACTAGCGGGAGTACTGAGCAGTTCTTC.

The table lists this clone with a few counts. This sample includes further DNA sequences coding for the same CDR3. This rearrangement joins TRBV29-1 to TRBJ1-1, with TRBD1 identical over 8 bases. V lost 7 bases and J lost 4; bases outside the gene matches: 2. CDR1 SQVTM and CDR2 ANQGSEA come from the germline V gene. The CDR3 is 11 amino acids. The CDR3 is CSAGQGTEAFF. The CDR3 nucleotides are TGCAGCGCTGGACAGGGCACTGAAGCTTTCTTT.

The table lists this clone with a count of one. A read error may account for a junction end that differs from germline. This chain uses TRBV5-4 with TRBJ2-1; TRBD2 agrees at 7 bases. Germline V gene data show CDR1 as SGHNT and CDR2 as YYREEE (reference sequence). The CDR3 extends over 14 amino acids. CDR3 bases: TGTGCCAGCAATCCGGGACTATCCTACAATGATCAGTTCTTC. Protein product: CASNPGLSYNDQFF.

The V gene is TRBV6-4, the J gene TRBJ2-7, with D possibly called TRBD1 or TRBD2 (5 bases each). Trimming stripped 3 bases from V and 6 bases from J, with 12 bases between. CDR1 and CDR2 (germline): MRHNA, SNTAGT. The CDR3 sequence is 13 residues long. The CDR3 DNA reads as TGTGCCAGCAGTGAGGGGGAACGGGGCGAGCAGTACTTC. The encoded protein is CASSEGERGEQYF.

In this sample, this clone turned up a few times. This sample also contains other DNA sequences that code for the same CDR3. The J gene is TRBJ2-3, the V gene TRBV7-3; a possible D gene is TRBD2 (6 bases). Trimming took 5 bases from V and 0 from J, leaving 12 bases between them. CDR1 is SGHTA, CDR2 FQGTGA, per germline. The CDR3 consists of 15 residues. CDR3 sequence reads: CASSRGGGSTDTQYF. In DNA form, the CDR3 reads TGTGCCAGCAGCCGGGGAGGCGGTAGCACAGATACGCAGTATTTT.